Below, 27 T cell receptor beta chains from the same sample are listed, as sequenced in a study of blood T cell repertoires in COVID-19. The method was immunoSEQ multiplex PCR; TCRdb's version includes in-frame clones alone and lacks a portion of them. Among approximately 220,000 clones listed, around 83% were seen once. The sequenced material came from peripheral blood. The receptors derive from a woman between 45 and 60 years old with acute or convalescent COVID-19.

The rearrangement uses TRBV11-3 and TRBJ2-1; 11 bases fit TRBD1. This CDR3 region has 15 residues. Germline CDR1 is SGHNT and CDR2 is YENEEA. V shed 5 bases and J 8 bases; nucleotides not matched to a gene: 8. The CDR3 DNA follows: TGTGCCAGCAGCCCCCGGGACAGGGGGGGGGATGAGCAGTTCTTC. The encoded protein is CASSPRDRGGDEQFF.

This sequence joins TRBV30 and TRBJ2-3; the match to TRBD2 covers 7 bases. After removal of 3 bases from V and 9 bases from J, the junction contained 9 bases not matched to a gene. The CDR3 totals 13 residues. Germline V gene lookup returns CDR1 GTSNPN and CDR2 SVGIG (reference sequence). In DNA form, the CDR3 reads TGTGCCTGGAGACGGGGTCCGGGAGGCACGCAGTATTTT. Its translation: CAWRRGPGGTQYF.

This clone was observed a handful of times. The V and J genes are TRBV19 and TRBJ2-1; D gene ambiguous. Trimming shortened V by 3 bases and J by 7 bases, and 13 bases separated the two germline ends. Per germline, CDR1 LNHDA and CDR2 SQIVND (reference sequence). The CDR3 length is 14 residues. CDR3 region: CASSIYDTWNEQFF. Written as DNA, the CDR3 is TGTGCCAGTAGTATTTATGACACGTGGAATGAGCAGTTCTTC.

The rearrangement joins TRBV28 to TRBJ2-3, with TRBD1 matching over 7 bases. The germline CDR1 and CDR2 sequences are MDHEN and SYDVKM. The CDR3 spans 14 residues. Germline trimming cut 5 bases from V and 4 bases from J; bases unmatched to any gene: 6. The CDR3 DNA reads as TGTGCCAGCAGTCCCCGACAGGGTCCAGATACGCAGTATTTT. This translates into CASSPRQGPDTQYF.

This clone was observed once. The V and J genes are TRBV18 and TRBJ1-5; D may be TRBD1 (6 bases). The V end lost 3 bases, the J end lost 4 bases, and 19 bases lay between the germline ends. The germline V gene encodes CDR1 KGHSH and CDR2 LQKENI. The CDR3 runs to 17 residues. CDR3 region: CASSPRRQGMGNQPQHF. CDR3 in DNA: TGTGCCAGCTCACCCCGGCGGCAGGGGATGGGAAATCAGCCCCAGCATTTT.

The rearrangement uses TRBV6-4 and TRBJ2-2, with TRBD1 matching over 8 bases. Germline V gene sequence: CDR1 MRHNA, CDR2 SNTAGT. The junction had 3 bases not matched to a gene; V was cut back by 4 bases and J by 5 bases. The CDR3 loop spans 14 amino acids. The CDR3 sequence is CASSVQGGTGELFF. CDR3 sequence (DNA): TGTGCCAGCAGTGTACAGGGGGGAACCGGGGAGCTGTTTTTT.

The CDR3 loop reads CASSPTGVGETQYF. The CDR3 DNA reads TGTGCCAGCAGCCCAACAGGGGTCGGGGAGACCCAGTACTTC. The gene calls are TRBV7-3 and TRBJ2-5; 7 bases line up with TRBD1. With V trimmed by 5 bases and J by 5 bases, 8 bases remained unmatched. This CDR3 spans 14 amino acids. CDR1 and CDR2 from the germline V gene are SGHTA and FQGTGA.

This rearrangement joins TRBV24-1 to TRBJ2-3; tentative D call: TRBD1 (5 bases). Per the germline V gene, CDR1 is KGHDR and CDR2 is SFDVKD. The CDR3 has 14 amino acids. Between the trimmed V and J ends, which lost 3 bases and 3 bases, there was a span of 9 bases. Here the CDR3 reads CATSDPRQTDTQYF. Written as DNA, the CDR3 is TGTGCCACCAGTGATCCCCGACAGACAGATACGCAGTATTTT.

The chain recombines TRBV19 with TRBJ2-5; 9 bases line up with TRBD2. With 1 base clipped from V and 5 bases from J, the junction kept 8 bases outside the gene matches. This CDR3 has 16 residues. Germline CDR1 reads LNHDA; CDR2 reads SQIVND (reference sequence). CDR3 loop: CASSIGGGRASETQYF. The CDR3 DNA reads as TGTGCCAGTAGTATAGGGGGCGGGAGGGCCTCTGAGACCCAGTACTTC.

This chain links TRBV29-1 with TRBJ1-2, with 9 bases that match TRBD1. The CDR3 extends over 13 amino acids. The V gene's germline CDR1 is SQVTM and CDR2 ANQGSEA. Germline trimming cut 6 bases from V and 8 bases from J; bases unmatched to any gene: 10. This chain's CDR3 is CSVPKQGAGGYTF. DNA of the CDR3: TGCAGCGTCCCGAAACAGGGGGCTGGCGGCTACACCTTC.

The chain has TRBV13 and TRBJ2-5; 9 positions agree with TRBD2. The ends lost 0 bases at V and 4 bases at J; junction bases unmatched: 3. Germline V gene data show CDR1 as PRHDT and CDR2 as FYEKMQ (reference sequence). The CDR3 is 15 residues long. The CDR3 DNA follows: TGTGCCAGCAGCTTAGGCCTACTAGCGGGAGAGACCCAGTACTTC. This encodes CASSLGLLAGETQYF. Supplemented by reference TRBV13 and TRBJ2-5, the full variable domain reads AAGVIQSPRHLIKEKRETATLKCYPIPRHDTVYWYQQGPGQDPQFLISFYEKMQSDKGSIPDRFSAQQFSDYHSELNMSSLELGDSALYFCASSLGLLAGETQYFGPGTRLLVL.

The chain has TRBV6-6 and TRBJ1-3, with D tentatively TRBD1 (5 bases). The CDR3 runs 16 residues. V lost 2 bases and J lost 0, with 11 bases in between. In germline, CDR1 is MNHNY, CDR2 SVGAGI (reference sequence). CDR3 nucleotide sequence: TGTGCCAGCAGTTACGGGGCGGCTTCCTCTGGAAACACCATATATTTT. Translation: CASSYGAASSGNTIYF.

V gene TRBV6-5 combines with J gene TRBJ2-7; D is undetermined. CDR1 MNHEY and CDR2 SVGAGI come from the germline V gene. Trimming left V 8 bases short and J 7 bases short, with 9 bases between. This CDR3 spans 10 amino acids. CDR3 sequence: CASGWAEQYF. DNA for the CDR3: TGTGCCAGCGGGTGGGCTGAGCAGTACTTC.

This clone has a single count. This CDR3 reads CASSTGGGLANEKLFF. CDR3 coding DNA: TGTGCCAGCAGTACAGGGGGCGGTTTGGCTAATGAAAAACTGTTTTTT. The rearrangement uses TRBV28 and TRBJ1-4, with 9 bases that match TRBD1. The length of the CDR3 is 16 residues. Per the germline V gene, CDR1 is MDHEN and CDR2 is SYDVKM. The V segment lost 5 bases and the J segment 3 bases; nucleotides outside the gene matches: 7.

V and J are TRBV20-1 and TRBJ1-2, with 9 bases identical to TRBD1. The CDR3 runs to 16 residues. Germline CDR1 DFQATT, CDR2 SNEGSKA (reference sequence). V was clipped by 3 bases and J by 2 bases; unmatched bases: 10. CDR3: CSASGLQGANNYGYTF. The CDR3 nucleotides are TGCAGTGCTAGTGGTTTACAGGGGGCCAACAACTATGGCTACACCTTC.

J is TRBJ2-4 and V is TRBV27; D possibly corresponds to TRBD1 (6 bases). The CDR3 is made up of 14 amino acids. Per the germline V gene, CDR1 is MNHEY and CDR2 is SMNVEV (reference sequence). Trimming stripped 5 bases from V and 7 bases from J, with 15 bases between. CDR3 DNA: TGTGCCAGCAGTAACAGGGTGGGTAGGAACATTCAGTACTTC. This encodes CASSNRVGRNIQYF.

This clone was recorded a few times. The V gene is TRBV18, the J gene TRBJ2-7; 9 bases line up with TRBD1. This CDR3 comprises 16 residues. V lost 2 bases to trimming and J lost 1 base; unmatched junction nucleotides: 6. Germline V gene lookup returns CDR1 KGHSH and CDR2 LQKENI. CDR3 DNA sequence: TGTGCCAGCTCACCAAATCCCGGGACAGGGTCCTACGAGCAGTACTTC. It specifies CASSPNPGTGSYEQYF. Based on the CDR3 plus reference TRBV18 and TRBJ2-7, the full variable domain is NAGVMQNPRHLVRRRGQEARLRCSPMKGHSHVYWYRQLPEEGLKFMVYLQKENIIDESGMPKERFSAEFPKEGPSILRIQQVVRGDSAAYFCASSPNPGTGSYEQYFGPGTRLTVT.

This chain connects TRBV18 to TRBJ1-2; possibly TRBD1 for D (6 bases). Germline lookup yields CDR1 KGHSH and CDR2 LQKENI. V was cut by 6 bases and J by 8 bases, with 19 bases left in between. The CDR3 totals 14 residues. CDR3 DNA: TGTGCCAGCTCCCCAGAGGGGGTTAGCGAGGGCTACACCTTC. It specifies CASSPEGVSEGYTF.

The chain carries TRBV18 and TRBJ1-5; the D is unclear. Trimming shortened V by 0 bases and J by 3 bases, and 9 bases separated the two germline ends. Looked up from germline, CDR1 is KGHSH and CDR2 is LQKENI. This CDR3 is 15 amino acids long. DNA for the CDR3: TGTGCCAGCTCACCACCGTCTACCGTCAATCAGCCCCAGCATTTT. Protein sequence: CASSPPSTVNQPQHF.

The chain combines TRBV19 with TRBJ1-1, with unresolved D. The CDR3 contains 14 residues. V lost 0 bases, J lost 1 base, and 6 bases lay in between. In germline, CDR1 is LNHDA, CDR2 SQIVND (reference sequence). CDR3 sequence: CASSIESGNTEAFF. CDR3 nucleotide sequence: TGTGCCAGTAGTATAGAAAGCGGGAACACTGAAGCTTTCTTT.

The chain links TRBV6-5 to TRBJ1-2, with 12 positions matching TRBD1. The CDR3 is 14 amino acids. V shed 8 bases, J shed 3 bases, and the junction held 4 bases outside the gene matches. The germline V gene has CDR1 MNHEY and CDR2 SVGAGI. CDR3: CASGDRGRDYGYTF. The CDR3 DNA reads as TGTGCCAGCGGGGACAGGGGGCGCGACTATGGCTACACCTTC.

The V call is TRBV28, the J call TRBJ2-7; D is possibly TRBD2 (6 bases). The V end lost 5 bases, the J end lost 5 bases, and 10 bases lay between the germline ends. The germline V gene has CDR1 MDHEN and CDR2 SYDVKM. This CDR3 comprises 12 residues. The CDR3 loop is CASSRWTNEQYF. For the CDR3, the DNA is TGTGCCAGCAGTCGGTGGACTAACGAGCAGTACTTC.

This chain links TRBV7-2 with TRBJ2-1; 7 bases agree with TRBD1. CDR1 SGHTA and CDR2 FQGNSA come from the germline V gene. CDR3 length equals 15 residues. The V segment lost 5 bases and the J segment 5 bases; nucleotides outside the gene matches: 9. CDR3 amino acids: CASSVHGTDHNEQFF. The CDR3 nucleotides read TGTGCCAGCAGCGTCCACGGGACAGACCACAATGAGCAGTTCTTC.

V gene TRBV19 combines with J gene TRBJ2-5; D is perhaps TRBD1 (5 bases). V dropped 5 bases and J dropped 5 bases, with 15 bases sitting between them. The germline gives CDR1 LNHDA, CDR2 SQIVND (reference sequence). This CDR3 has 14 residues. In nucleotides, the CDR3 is TGTGCCAGTAGTTCAGGGTTTCAATCGGAGACCCAGTACTTC. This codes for CASSSGFQSETQYF.

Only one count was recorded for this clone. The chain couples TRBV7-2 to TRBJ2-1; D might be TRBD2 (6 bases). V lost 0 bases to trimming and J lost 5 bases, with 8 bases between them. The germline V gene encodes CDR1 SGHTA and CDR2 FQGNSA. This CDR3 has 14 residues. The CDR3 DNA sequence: TGTGCCAGCAGCTTAGCGGGAGGTAACAATGAGCAGTTCTTC. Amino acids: CASSLAGGNNEQFF.

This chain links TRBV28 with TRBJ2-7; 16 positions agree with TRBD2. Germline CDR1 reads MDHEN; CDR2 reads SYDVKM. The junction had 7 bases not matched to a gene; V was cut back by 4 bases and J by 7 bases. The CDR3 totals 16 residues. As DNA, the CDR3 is TGTGCCAGCAGTTCACCGGGACTAGCGGGAGGGGAAGAGCAGTACTTC. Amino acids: CASSSPGLAGGEEQYF.

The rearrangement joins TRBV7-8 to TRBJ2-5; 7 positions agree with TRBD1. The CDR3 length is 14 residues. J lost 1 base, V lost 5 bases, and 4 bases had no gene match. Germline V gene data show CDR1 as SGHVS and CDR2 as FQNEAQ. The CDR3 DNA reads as TGTGCCAGCAGCCGAGGACAGGCCCAAGAGACCCAGTACTTC. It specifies CASSRGQAQETQYF.